The clone carrying this TCR beta chain has only one observation. Its matching antigen is unknown. The identical CDR3 is also encoded by other nucleotide sequences in the sample. The data belong to a study of shared clonotypes between healthy human individuals. Overall study results and limits: With several donors compared, around 5% of naive CD4 clonotypes were shared. Read depth was anticipated to influence clonotype sharing among donors.

Free of recent acute infections or vaccinations, the donors were healthy HIV-negative adults. CDR3 length equals 15 residues. The germline V gene has CDR1 SGHRS and CDR2 YFSETQ. With V trimmed by 0 bases and J by 2 bases, 2 bases remained unmatched. For every subset, genomic DNA was evenly distributed across several immunoSEQ plates. Only in-frame clones appear in the TCRdb table, and some are missing; sequencing was by immunoSEQ multiplex PCR. The sample lists about 1 million clones; 70% to 80% were seen once. Sequenced: memory CD4+ T cells sorted from blood. Subset: CD45RA-negative fraction. This sequence was found in a man aged 18-30 years in good health. The chain couples TRBV5-1 to TRBJ2-5; 9 positions agree with TRBD2. CDR3: CASSLDSGRQETQYF. CDR3 in DNA: TGCGCCAGCAGCTTGGATAGCGGGAGACAAGAGACCCAGTACTTC.